These 17 T cell receptor beta chains originate from one sample sequenced in a study of shared clonotypes between healthy human individuals. This table comes from immunoSEQ multiplex PCR, and its TCRdb copy is limited to in-frame clones, with some not included. Found here are 2 million to 3 million clones, under 95% of them singletons; the top ten hold approximately 0.35%. Sample: naive CD4+ T cells from PBMCs. Subset of the sample: CD45RA+ positively selected. The receptors here all came from a young man in good health. Some clones in this sample may be carry-over from other donors' samples.

V gene TRBV7-2 combines with J gene TRBJ2-4; D not certain. The CDR3 extends over 13 amino acids. The V gene's germline CDR1 is SGHTA and CDR2 FQGNSA. V lost 5 bases and J lost 7, with 12 bases in between. The CDR3 here is CASSAMVGNIQYF. CDR3 DNA: TGTGCCAGCAGCGCAATGGTAGGGAACATTCAGTACTTC. Combining the CDR3 with reference TRBV7-2 and TRBJ2-4 gives the whole variable domain GAGVSQSPSNKVTEKGKDVELRCDPISGHTALYWYRQSLGQGLEFLIYFQGNSAPDKSGLPSDRFSAERTGGSVSTLTIQRTQQEDSAVYLCASSAMVGNIQYFGAGTRLSVL.

This clone was found once. Other DNA sequences within the sample encode an identical CDR3. The chain recombines TRBV28 with TRBJ2-1; 8 nucleotides agree with TRBD2. Trimming at V came to 0 bases and at J to 1 base, leaving 2 bases not matched to a gene. Germline CDR1 is MDHEN and CDR2 is SYDVKM. The CDR3 has 16 residues. For the CDR3, the DNA is TGTGCCAGCAGTTTATGGGCGGGAGGTTCCTACAATGAGCAGTTCTTC. Its protein product is CASSLWAGGSYNEQFF.

This clone has a single count. The chain is built from TRBV7-2 and TRBJ2-2, with D possibly TRBD1 on 5 matching bases. V lost 2 bases and J lost 4, with 14 bases in between. The CDR3 is 16 amino acids. The germline CDR1 and CDR2 sequences are SGHTA and FQGNSA. CDR3 region: CASSLFAGIITGELFF. The CDR3 region has the DNA TGTGCCAGCAGCTTATTCGCAGGGATTATCACCGGGGAGCTGTTTTTT.

The gene calls are TRBV29-1 and TRBJ2-5, with D perhaps assigned TRBD1 or TRBD2 (6 bases each). The germline V gene has CDR1 SQVTM and CDR2 ANQGSEA. This CDR3 comprises 13 residues. V gave up 6 bases and J gave up 2 bases, with 13 bases separating them. CDR3 sequence (DNA): TGCAGCGTGAGGGGGAGCGGGCAAGAGACCCAGTACTTC. Protein sequence: CSVRGSGQETQYF.

Points on this clone: Its ends do not fully match the called genes, so a read error is possible. Other DNA sequences from this sample encode an identical CDR3 as well. V is TRBV5-1 and J is TRBJ2-1; 9 bases match TRBD2. CDR3 length equals 17 residues. Germline V gene data show CDR1 as SGHRS and CDR2 as YFSETQ. CDR3 residues: CASSLGLAGRYYNEQFF. The CDR3 bases are TGCGCCAGCAGCTTGGGGCTAGCGGGAAGGTACTACAATGAACAGTTCTTC.

This clone was observed a single time. The chain is built from TRBV19 and TRBJ2-6, with 9 bases identical to TRBD1. CDR3 size: 17 residues. V was pared by 6 bases and J by 4 bases, with 10 bases of the junction left unmatched. Germline V gene lookup returns CDR1 LNHDA and CDR2 SQIVND (reference sequence). CDR3 sequence reads: CASSWGTGRRGANVLTF. CDR3 nucleotide sequence: TGTGCCAGTAGCTGGGGGACAGGGCGTAGAGGGGCCAACGTCCTGACTTTC.

The chain recombines TRBV27 with TRBJ2-7; 16 positions agree with TRBD2. Germline V gene lookup returns CDR1 MNHEY and CDR2 SMNVEV (reference sequence). The ends lost 10 bases at V and 3 bases at J; junction bases unmatched: 9. This CDR3 comprises 16 residues. The CDR3 protein is CATGTSGRGARYEQYF. CDR3 DNA: TGTGCCACCGGGACTAGCGGGAGGGGAGCCCGCTACGAGCAGTACTTC.

This rearrangement joins TRBV9 to TRBJ2-7, with 7 bases lining up with TRBD1. J lost 3 bases, V lost 4 bases, and 10 bases had no gene match. The V gene's germline CDR1 is SGDLS and CDR2 YYNGEE. CDR3 size: 15 residues. The CDR3 sequence: CASSPRTGNGYEQYF. Here the CDR3 DNA reads TGTGCCAGCAGCCCAAGGACAGGAAACGGCTACGAGCAGTACTTC. Complete variable domain (other parts from reference TRBV9 and TRBJ2-7): DSGVTQTPKHLITATGQRVTLRCSPRSGDLSVYWYQQSLDQGLQFLIQYYNGEERAKGNILERFSAQQFPDLHSELNLSSLELGDSALYFCASSPRTGNGYEQYFGPGTRLTVT.

V usage is TRBV21-1 and J usage is TRBJ2-6; no check of the table's D call, TRBD2, against the DNA was made. TRBV21-1 is shown as a pseudogene. The CDR3 has 21 residues. For the CDR3, the DNA is TGTGCCAGCAGCAATGGTCCGAGAGGGTTAGCGGGAGCAGCTGGGGCCAACGTCCTGACTTTC. It yields the protein CASSNGPRGLAGAAGANVLTF.

This chain links TRBV6-5 with TRBJ2-7, with D maybe TRBD2 (6 bases). This CDR3 contains 15 residues. With 1 base removed from V and 2 bases from J, the gap between germline ends came to 12 bases. The germline CDR1 and CDR2 sequences are MNHEY and SVGAGI. The CDR3 region has the DNA TGTGCCAGCAGTTACTTGGGCGGGAAGACCTACGAGCAGTACTTC. It encodes CASSYLGGKTYEQYF.

This clone appeared a few times. The chain recombines TRBV21-1 with TRBJ2-2; TRBD1, the D gene given by the table, was not confirmed from the DNA. TRBV21-1 is described as a pseudogene. The length of the CDR3 is 13 residues. CDR3 loop: CASSQDREGELFF. The CDR3 DNA reads as TGTGCCAGCAGCCAGGACAGGGAGGGGGAGCTGTTTTTT.

The rearrangement uses TRBV6-1 and TRBJ2-7; 12 bases line up with TRBD1. The germline CDR1 and CDR2 sequences are MNHNS and SASEGT. Trimming took 6 bases from V and 4 from J; bases not matched to a gene: 7. The CDR3 contains 15 residues. CDR3 DNA sequence: TGTGCCAGCAGGCGGGACAGGGGGCTTGTATACGAGCAGTACTTC. Translating it yields CASRRDRGLVYEQYF.

The gene calls are TRBV25-1 and TRBJ2-5, with 7 positions matching TRBD2. The CDR3 covers 14 residues. Germline V gives CDR1 MGHDK, CDR2 SYGVNS. Trimming removed 5 bases from V and 2 bases from J; junction bases left unmatched: 5. The CDR3 nucleotides read TGTGCCAGCAGTTCGGCGGGGGATCAAGAGACCCAGTACTTC. Translating it yields CASSSAGDQETQYF.

This clone showed up just a few times. The gene calls are TRBV18 and TRBJ1-1; D unclear. This CDR3 has 15 residues. Germline V gene sequence: CDR1 KGHSH, CDR2 LQKENI. With 1 base removed from V and 3 bases from J, the gap between germline ends came to 12 bases. This CDR3 is CASSPRIAADTEAFF. The CDR3, as DNA: TGTGCCAGCTCACCACGTATAGCGGCAGACACTGAAGCTTTCTTT.

A word on this clone: Sequence at one end of the junction differs from germline and may be a read error. The CDR3 loop reads CTISTQTNYGYTF. For the CDR3, the DNA is TGTACCATCAGTACACAGACTAACTATGGCTACACCTTC. The chain couples TRBV10-3 to TRBJ1-2, with unresolved D. The CDR3 runs to 13 residues. CDR1 is ENHRY and CDR2 is SYGVKD in the germline V gene.

In DNA, the CDR3 is TGCGCCAGCAGCTTCGGGACGGGTCCCACCGGGGAGCTGTTTTTT. Translation gives CASSFGTGPTGELFF. The chain combines TRBV5-1 with TRBJ2-2, with D tentatively TRBD1 or TRBD2 (5 bases each). Trimming removed 2 bases from V and 4 bases from J, with 12 bases in between. This CDR3 is 15 amino acids long. Germline CDR1 and CDR2: SGHRS and YFSETQ.

The chain employs TRBV9 and TRBJ1-1; 10 bases match TRBD1. Trimming at V came to 4 bases and at J to 4 bases, leaving 7 bases not matched to a gene. The length of the CDR3 is 15 residues. Germline CDR1 reads SGDLS; CDR2 reads YYNGEE. The CDR3 reads CASSIRQGAATEAFF. For the CDR3, the DNA is TGTGCCAGCAGCATCAGACAGGGGGCGGCCACTGAAGCTTTCTTT.